The 32 T cell receptor beta chains below come from one sample, sequenced in a study of OX40 agonist ivuxolimab in advanced cancers. Libraries were prepared by immunoSEQ multiplex PCR; TCRdb keeps only in-frame clonotypes and omits some of them. Here the sample spans about 67,000 clones, around 84% being singletons. The source was CD4+ or CD8+ T cells sorted from blood, collected in a trial of the OX40 agonist ivuxolimab. These receptors came from an adult with an advanced solid tumor such as melanoma, head and neck, liver or kidney cancer.

The chain carries TRBV6-1 and TRBJ1-3, with D maybe TRBD1 (5 bases). Per germline, CDR1 MNHNS and CDR2 SASEGT. Trimming shortened V by 1 base and J by 3 bases, and 7 bases separated the two germline ends. This CDR3 spans 14 amino acids. The CDR3 sequence is CASSEGGGGNTIYF. The CDR3 coding sequence is TGTGCCAGCAGTGAAGGGGGCGGTGGAAACACCATATATTTT.

The chain is built from TRBV19 and TRBJ2-4; TRBD2 is a possible D gene (6 bases). Trimming cost V 7 bases and J 2 bases, with 15 bases left between them. Germline V gives CDR1 LNHDA, CDR2 SQIVND (reference sequence). This CDR3 has 15 amino acids. CDR3: CASKPLGGTKNIQYF. The CDR3 nucleotides read TGTGCCAGTAAACCCCTCGGGGGTACCAAAAACATTCAGTACTTC.

The V and J genes are TRBV4-1 and TRBJ1-5; D unclear. V was cut by 0 bases and J by 5 bases, with 2 bases left in between. The length of the CDR3 is 12 residues. Germline CDR1 MGHRA, CDR2 YSYEKL. The CDR3 sequence is CASSQDHQPQHF. CDR3 nucleotides: TGCGCCAGCAGCCAAGATCATCAGCCCCAGCATTTT.

V and J are TRBV29-1 and TRBJ1-1; no reliable D call. This CDR3 region has 10 residues. In germline, CDR1 is SQVTM, CDR2 ANQGSEA. The V and J ends lost 7 bases and 2 bases respectively, with 5 bases between them. The CDR3 reads CSAANTEAFF. CDR3 nucleotides: TGCAGCGCCGCAAACACTGAAGCTTTCTTT.

Only a few counts were recorded for this clone. This rearrangement joins TRBV7-9 to TRBJ1-1; D unclear. The V gene lost 1 base and the J gene lost 0 bases, with 6 bases spanning the gap. The CDR3 loop spans 14 amino acids. Germline CDR1 reads SEHNR; CDR2 reads FQNEAQ (reference sequence). CDR3 protein: CASSLEQVNTEAFF. The CDR3 bases are TGTGCCAGCAGCTTAGAACAAGTGAACACTGAAGCTTTCTTT.

This chain connects TRBV28 to TRBJ2-7; D is unclear. The length of the CDR3 is 12 residues. The germline gives CDR1 MDHEN, CDR2 SYDVKM. Trimming removed 5 bases from V and 0 bases from J, with 5 bases in between. The CDR3 DNA sequence: TGTGCCAGCAGTATTAACTCCTACGAGCAGTACTTC. Amino acid sequence: CASSINSYEQYF.

The J gene is TRBJ2-7, the V gene TRBV5-1, with 8 bases identical to TRBD2. Germline V CDR1 and CDR2: SGHRS, YFSETQ. The CDR3 spans 14 residues. V trimming: 2 bases; J trimming: 1 base; junction bases outside the gene matches: 2. In DNA form, the CDR3 reads TGCGCCAGCAGCTTAGCGGGAGTGTCCTACGAGCAGTACTTC. As protein: CASSLAGVSYEQYF. The full variable domain, with the rest looked up from reference TRBV5-1 and TRBJ2-7, is KAGVTQTPRYLIKTRGQQVTLSCSPISGHRSVSWYQQTPGQGLQFLFEYFSETQRNKGNFPGRFSGRQFSNSRSEMNVSTLELGDSALYLCASSLAGVSYEQYFGPGTRLTVT.

The V gene is TRBV25-1, the J gene TRBJ2-1; TRBD2 might be the D (6 bases). V lost 7 bases and J 0 bases, leaving 10 bases between the germline ends. This CDR3 comprises 14 residues. Germline-derived CDR1 and CDR2 are MGHDK and SYGVNS. CDR3 sequence reads: CASTVSGSYNEQFF. The CDR3 nucleotides read TGTGCCAGCACGGTTAGCGGCTCCTACAATGAGCAGTTCTTC.

The chain is built from TRBV19 and TRBJ2-3, with TRBD2 matching over 8 bases. The CDR3 totals 15 residues. Germline CDR1 is LNHDA and CDR2 is SQIVND (reference sequence). Trimming cost V 5 bases and J 6 bases; bases outside gene matches: 10. This CDR3 reads CASSPKRELWDTQYF. The CDR3 DNA reads TGTGCCAGTAGTCCAAAGCGGGAGCTGTGGGATACGCAGTATTTT.

This rearrangement joins TRBV18 to TRBJ1-5, with D unclear. This CDR3 has 14 amino acids. Germline values: CDR1 KGHSH, CDR2 LQKENI. Trimming took off 6 bases at V and 2 bases at J, with 11 bases between the two ends. The CDR3 region is CASSPDGGNQPQHF. The CDR3, as DNA: TGTGCCAGCTCGCCGGACGGCGGCAATCAGCCCCAGCATTTT.

This chain joins TRBV6-6 and TRBJ1-6; tentative D call: TRBD1 (6 bases). Trimming pared 0 bases from V and 9 bases from J, leaving 9 bases between. The CDR3 contains 14 residues. Per the germline V gene, CDR1 is MNHNY and CDR2 is SVGAGI (reference sequence). The CDR3 region is CASSYSRGGSPLHF. The CDR3 region has the DNA TGTGCCAGCAGTTACTCGAGAGGGGGTTCACCCCTCCACTTT.

The chain carries TRBV7-2 and TRBJ2-7; TRBD1 is a possible D gene (5 bases). The germline CDR1 and CDR2 sequences are SGHTA and FQGNSA. The CDR3 loop spans 16 amino acids. V was pared by 6 bases and J by 5 bases, with 23 bases between. In nucleotides, the CDR3 is TGTGCCAGCAGTCCTAGAGGCTCAGGGCAAGGCCACGAGCAGTACTTC. Protein product: CASSPRGSGQGHEQYF.

The chain links TRBV9 to TRBJ2-3, with D unclear. V lost 0 bases and J 4 bases, leaving 9 bases between the germline ends. The CDR3 covers 14 residues. Germline CDR1 and CDR2: SGDLS and YYNGEE. The CDR3 sequence is CASSVALGPDTQYF. In nucleotides, the CDR3 is TGTGCCAGCAGCGTAGCGTTGGGCCCAGATACGCAGTATTTT.

The chain joins TRBV19 to TRBJ2-7; 13 nucleotides match TRBD2. V shed 6 bases, J shed 3 bases, and the junction held 8 bases outside the gene matches. Germline CDR1 is LNHDA and CDR2 is SQIVND (reference sequence). CDR3 length: 16 amino acids. CDR3 residues: CASRHLGTSGNYEQYF. The CDR3 nucleotides read TGTGCCAGTAGACACCTTGGGACTAGCGGGAACTACGAGCAGTACTTC.

The chain links TRBV4-2 to TRBJ2-7, with 10 bases identical to TRBD2. Germline V lookup: CDR1 LGHNA, CDR2 YNFKEQ. This CDR3 comprises 14 residues. V trimming: 0 bases; J trimming: 7 bases; junction bases outside the gene matches: 3. CDR3 bases: TGTGCCAGCAGCCAAGAACTAGCGGGAAGGGAGCAGTACTTC. Translated, it gives CASSQELAGREQYF.

The chain joins TRBV28 to TRBJ2-7; TRBD1 might be the D (5 bases). The CDR3 totals 15 residues. Germline V CDR1 and CDR2: MDHEN, SYDVKM. Between the trimmed V and J ends, which lost 7 bases and 0 bases, there was a span of 16 bases. The CDR3 reads CASTPPQGYSYEQYF. DNA of the CDR3: TGTGCCAGCACCCCCCCGCAGGGCTACTCCTACGAGCAGTACTTC.

The chain is built from TRBV7-3 and TRBJ2-7; 7 bases map to TRBD2. Germline lookup yields CDR1 SGHTA and CDR2 FQGTGA. This CDR3 contains 14 residues. The J segment lost 2 bases and the V segment lost 3 bases, leaving 4 bases of the junction unmatched. The CDR3 region is CASSLSSGTYEQYF. The CDR3 nucleotides read TGTGCCAGCAGCTTGTCTAGCGGTACCTACGAGCAGTACTTC.

This chain uses TRBV5-4 with TRBJ1-6; D call uncertain. Germline loops: CDR1 SGHNT, CDR2 YYREEE (reference sequence). Trimming took 2 bases from V and 0 from J, leaving 9 bases between them. The CDR3 contains 16 residues. CDR3 sequence (DNA): TGTGCCAGCAGCTTAAGCGGGAGCTCCTATAATTCACCCCTCCACTTT. Protein: CASSLSGSSYNSPLHF.

This chain uses TRBV9 with TRBJ2-5, with TRBD2 matching over 8 bases. J lost 2 bases, V lost 0 bases, and 6 bases had no gene match. The CDR3 covers 16 residues. Germline V gene data show CDR1 as SGDLS and CDR2 as YYNGEE. The CDR3 nucleotides read TGTGCCAGCAGCGTAGGGAATAGCGGGACACAAGAGACCCAGTACTTC. Translation: CASSVGNSGTQETQYF. Full variable domain (missing parts from reference TRBV9 and TRBJ2-5): DSGVTQTPKHLITATGQRVTLRCSPRSGDLSVYWYQQSLDQGLQFLIQYYNGEERAKGNILERFSAQQFPDLHSELNLSSLELGDSALYFCASSVGNSGTQETQYFGPGTRLLVL.

The chain employs TRBV7-3 and TRBJ2-1; a weak D match, TRBD2 (5 bases). The germline V gene encodes CDR1 SGHTA and CDR2 FQGTGA. The CDR3 sequence is 16 residues long. V lost 3 bases and J 1 base, leaving 13 bases between the germline ends. The CDR3 nucleotides are TGTGCCAGCAGCTTCCTCCTGGACTGGTCCTACAATGAGCAGTTCTTC. Its protein is CASSFLLDWSYNEQFF.

The chain links TRBV5-1 to TRBJ2-7; TRBD2 agrees at 10 bases. V lost 1 base, J lost 5 bases, and 6 bases stayed unmatched. The CDR3 spans 15 residues. Germline CDR1 is SGHRS and CDR2 is YFSETQ. The CDR3 bases are TGCGCCAGCAGCTTGACTAGCGGGGATTCCGACGAGCAGTACTTC. Encoded protein: CASSLTSGDSDEQYF.

This sequence joins TRBV5-1 and TRBJ1-6; D is possibly TRBD1 (5 bases). Trimming stripped 4 bases from V and 4 bases from J, with 9 bases between. The germline V gene has CDR1 SGHRS and CDR2 YFSETQ. The CDR3 has 14 residues. CDR3 sequence (DNA): TGCGCCAGCAGCCAGGGACTTTATAATTCACCCCTCCACTTT. Protein: CASSQGLYNSPLHF.

The CDR3 sequence is CASSPSGSRYGYTF. CDR3 DNA: TGTGCCAGCAGCCCGAGCGGCAGCCGGTATGGCTACACCTTC. The chain links TRBV5-4 to TRBJ1-2; D remains ambiguous. CDR3 length: 14 residues. Germline-derived CDR1 and CDR2 are SGHNT and YYREEE (reference sequence). The V end was cut by 4 bases, the J end by 5 bases, with 15 bases between.

The chain employs TRBV11-1 and TRBJ2-3, with D possibly being TRBD2 (6 bases). The CDR3 is 15 amino acids. Trimming shortened V by 2 bases and J by 2 bases, and 11 bases separated the two germline ends. Looked up from germline, CDR1 is SGHAT and CDR2 is FQDESV (reference sequence). In DNA, the CDR3 is TGTGCCAGCAGCTTACAGCGGGTGTCCACAGATACGCAGTATTTT. The encoded protein is CASSLQRVSTDTQYF.

The V gene is TRBV5-1, the J gene TRBJ1-1; no reliable D call. Germline CDR1 is SGHRS and CDR2 is YFSETQ. The CDR3 consists of 15 residues. V lost 2 bases and J lost 5, with 16 bases in between. The CDR3 sequence: CASSFRAESGTEAFF. CDR3 DNA: TGCGCCAGCAGCTTTAGGGCAGAGAGTGGAACTGAAGCTTTCTTT.

V is TRBV4-1 and J is TRBJ2-5; possibly TRBD1 for D (6 bases). CDR1 is MGHRA, CDR2 YSYEKL, per germline. The CDR3 is made up of 16 amino acids. V lost 0 bases and J 0 bases, leaving 11 bases between the germline ends. CDR3 nucleotides: TGCGCCAGCAGCCAAGAGGCAGGGGCGGACCAAGAGACCCAGTACTTC. Its translation is CASSQEAGADQETQYF.

This clone was counted between two and nine times. The chain joins TRBV7-9 to TRBJ2-3, with TRBD1 matching over 8 bases. The CDR3 has 15 amino acids. Trimming removed 1 base from V and 2 bases from J; junction bases left unmatched: 2. In germline, CDR1 is SEHNR, CDR2 FQNEAQ (reference sequence). CDR3 protein: CASSLGTGHTDTQYF. The CDR3 bases are TGTGCCAGCAGCTTAGGGACAGGGCACACAGATACGCAGTATTTT.

This clone was picked up a small number of times. The J gene is TRBJ2-3, the V gene TRBV5-4; 11 bases match TRBD2. CDR1 is SGHNT, CDR2 YYREEE, per germline (reference sequence). CDR3 size: 17 residues. V shed 5 bases, J shed 0 bases, and the junction held 8 bases outside the gene matches. CDR3 protein: CASRIGLAGSSTDTQYF. The CDR3 DNA reads TGTGCCAGCAGGATAGGACTAGCGGGTTCTAGCACAGATACGCAGTATTTT.

The chain couples TRBV15 to TRBJ1-4; D ambiguous. Germline V gene lookup returns CDR1 LNHNV and CDR2 YYDKDF (reference sequence). The CDR3 contains 12 residues. The V end lost 0 bases, the J end lost 10 bases, and 6 bases lay between the germline ends. The CDR3 here is CATSRDRVKLFF. CDR3 bases: TGTGCCACCAGCAGAGATCGGGTAAAACTGTTTTTT.

This clone was observed a few times. The chain has TRBV9 and TRBJ2-1, with 10 bases lining up with TRBD1. Trimming cost V 3 bases and J 7 bases; bases outside gene matches: 7. Germline loops: CDR1 SGDLS, CDR2 YYNGEE. There are 15 residues in the CDR3. The CDR3 DNA is TGTGCCAGCAGCGCCGGACAGGGGGTGTTGAATGAGCAGTTCTTC. Amino acids: CASSAGQGVLNEQFF.

The chain combines TRBV4-3 with TRBJ2-1; D is possibly TRBD1 or TRBD2 (6 bases each). The CDR3 consists of 16 residues. Germline V gene data show CDR1 as LGHNA and CDR2 as YSLEER. Between the trimmed V and J ends, which lost 0 bases and 5 bases, there was a span of 14 bases. The CDR3 coding sequence is TGCGCCAGCAGCCAAGATCCGGGGGCGATAAACAATGAGCAGTTCTTC. Its translation: CASSQDPGAINNEQFF.

The chain joins TRBV5-1 to TRBJ2-3; D is unresolved. Germline V gene sequence: CDR1 SGHRS, CDR2 YFSETQ. Deletions cut 2 bases from V and 6 bases from J, with 10 bases between. This CDR3 region has 13 residues. CDR3 nucleotide sequence: TGCGCCAGCAGCTTCGAGGAAAAGGATACGCAGTATTTT. Translated: CASSFEEKDTQYF.